The entry that follows covers one T cell receptor (beta chain) sequence. Antigen specificity is unknown. This sample was taken from a study of monozygotic twins with inflammatory bowel disease. General study findings and limits: Healthy co-twins had higher TCRbeta inverse Simpson diversity than their IBD twins.

Germline CDR1 and CDR2: SGHTA and FQGNSA. There are 14 residues in the CDR3. UMIs incorporating a 6-nucleotide sample barcode were appended by means of template switching. Two nested PCRs, roughly 16 and 10 cycles, amplified TCRalpha and TCRbeta cDNA. TCRdb reprocessed the 5' RACE reads; each CDR3 protein has one entry and no DNA is given. The clone table shows 440,000 or so distinct CDR3 sequences, with the ten largest holding 2% to 3%. This rearrangement joins TRBV7-2 to TRBJ2-1; TCRdb returns TRBD2, unconfirmable since there is no DNA. The source of this sequence is a human donor with ulcerative colitis or Crohn's disease, or a healthy co-twin of an affected twin (not recorded which). Sequencing was carried out using blood. The CDR3 spells CASSLKLGETEQFF.